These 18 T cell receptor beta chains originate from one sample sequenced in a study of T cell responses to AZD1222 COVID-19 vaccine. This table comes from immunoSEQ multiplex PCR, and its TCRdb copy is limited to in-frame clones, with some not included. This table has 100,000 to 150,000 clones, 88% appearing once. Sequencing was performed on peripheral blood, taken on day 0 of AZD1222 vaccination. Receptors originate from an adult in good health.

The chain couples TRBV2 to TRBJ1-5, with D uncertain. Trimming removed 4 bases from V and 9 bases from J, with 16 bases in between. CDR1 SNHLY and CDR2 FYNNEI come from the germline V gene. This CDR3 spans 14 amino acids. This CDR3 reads CASSVGIESGPQHF. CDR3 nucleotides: TGTGCCAGCAGTGTTGGTATAGAGTCCGGGCCCCAGCATTTT.

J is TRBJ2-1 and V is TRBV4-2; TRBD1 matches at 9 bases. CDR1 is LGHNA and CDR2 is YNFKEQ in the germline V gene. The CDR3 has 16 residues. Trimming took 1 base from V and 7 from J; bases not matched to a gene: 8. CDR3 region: CASSQADGTGTNEQFF. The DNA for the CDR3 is TGTGCCAGCAGCCAAGCTGATGGGACAGGGACTAATGAGCAGTTCTTC.

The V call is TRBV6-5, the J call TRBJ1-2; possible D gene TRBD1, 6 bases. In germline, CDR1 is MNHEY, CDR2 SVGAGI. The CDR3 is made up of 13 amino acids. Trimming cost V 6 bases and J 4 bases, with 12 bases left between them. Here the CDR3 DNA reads TGTGCCAGCAGACAGGACAGCGGCTATGGCTACACCTTC. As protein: CASRQDSGYGYTF.

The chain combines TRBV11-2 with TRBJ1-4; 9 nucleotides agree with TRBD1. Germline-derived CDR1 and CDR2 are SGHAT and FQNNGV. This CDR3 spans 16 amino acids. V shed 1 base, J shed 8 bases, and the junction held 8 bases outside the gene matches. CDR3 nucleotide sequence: TGTGCCAGCAGCTTAGGCTCGACAGGGGGGAGGGAAAAACTGTTTTTT. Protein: CASSLGSTGGREKLFF.

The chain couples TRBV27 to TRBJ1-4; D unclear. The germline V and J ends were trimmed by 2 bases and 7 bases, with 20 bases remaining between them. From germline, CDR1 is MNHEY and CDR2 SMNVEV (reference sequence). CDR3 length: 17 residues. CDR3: CASSLRPGREVGEKLFF. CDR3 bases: TGTGCCAGCAGTTTACGGCCAGGAAGAGAGGTCGGTGAAAAACTGTTTTTT.

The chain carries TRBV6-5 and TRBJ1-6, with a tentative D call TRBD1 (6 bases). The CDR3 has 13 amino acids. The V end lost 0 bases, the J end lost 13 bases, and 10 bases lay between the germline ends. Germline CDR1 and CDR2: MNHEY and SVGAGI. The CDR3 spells CASSYSGQGPLHF. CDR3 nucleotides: TGTGCCAGCAGTTACTCGGGCCAGGGGCCCCTCCACTTT.

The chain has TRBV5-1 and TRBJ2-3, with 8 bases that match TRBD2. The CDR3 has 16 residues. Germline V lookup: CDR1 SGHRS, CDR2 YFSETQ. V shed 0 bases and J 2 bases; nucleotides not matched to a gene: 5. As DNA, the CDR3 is TGCGCCAGCAGCTTGGCCGGGGGGGCCCTCACAGATACGCAGTATTTT. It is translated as CASSLAGGALTDTQYF. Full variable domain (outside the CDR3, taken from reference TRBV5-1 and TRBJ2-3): KAGVTQTPRYLIKTRGQQVTLSCSPISGHRSVSWYQQTPGQGLQFLFEYFSETQRNKGNFPGRFSGRQFSNSRSEMNVSTLELGDSALYLCASSLAGGALTDTQYFGPGTRLTVL.

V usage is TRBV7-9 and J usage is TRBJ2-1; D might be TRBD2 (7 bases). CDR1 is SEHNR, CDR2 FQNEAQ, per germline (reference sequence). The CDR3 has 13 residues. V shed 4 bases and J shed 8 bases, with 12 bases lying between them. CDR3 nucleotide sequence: TGTGCCAGCAGCTGGGGCGGGGGCGATGAGCAGTTCTTC. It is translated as CASSWGGGDEQFF.

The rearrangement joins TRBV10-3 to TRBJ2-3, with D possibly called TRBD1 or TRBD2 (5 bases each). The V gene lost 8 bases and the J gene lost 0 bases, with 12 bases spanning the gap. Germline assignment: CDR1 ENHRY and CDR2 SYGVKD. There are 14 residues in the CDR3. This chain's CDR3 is CAIGTEPSTDTQYF. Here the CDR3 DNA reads TGTGCCATCGGGACCGAACCTAGCACAGATACGCAGTATTTT.

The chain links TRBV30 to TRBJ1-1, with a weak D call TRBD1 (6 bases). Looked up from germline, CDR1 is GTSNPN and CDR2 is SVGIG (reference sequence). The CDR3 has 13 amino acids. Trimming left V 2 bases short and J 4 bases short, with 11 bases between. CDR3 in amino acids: CAWSRDRSTEAFF. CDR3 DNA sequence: TGTGCCTGGAGTAGAGACAGGTCCACTGAAGCTTTCTTT.

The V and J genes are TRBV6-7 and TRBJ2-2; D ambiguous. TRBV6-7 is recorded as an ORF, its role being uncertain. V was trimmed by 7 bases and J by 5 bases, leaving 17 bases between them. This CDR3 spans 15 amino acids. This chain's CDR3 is CASTRGRERTGELFF. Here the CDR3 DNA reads TGTGCCAGCACCAGAGGAAGGGAAAGGACCGGGGAGCTGTTTTTT.

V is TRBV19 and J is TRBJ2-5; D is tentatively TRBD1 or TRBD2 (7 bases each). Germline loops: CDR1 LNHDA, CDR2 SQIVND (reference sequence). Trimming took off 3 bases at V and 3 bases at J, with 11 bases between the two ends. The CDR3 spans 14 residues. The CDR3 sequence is CASSMAGGEETQYF. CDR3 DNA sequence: TGTGCCAGTAGTATGGCAGGGGGGGAAGAGACCCAGTACTTC.

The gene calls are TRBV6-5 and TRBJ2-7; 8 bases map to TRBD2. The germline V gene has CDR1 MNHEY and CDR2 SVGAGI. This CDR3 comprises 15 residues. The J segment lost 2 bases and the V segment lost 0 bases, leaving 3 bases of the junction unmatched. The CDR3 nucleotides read TGTGCCAGCAGTTACTCGAGCGGGGGTCCCTACGAGCAGTACTTC. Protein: CASSYSSGGPYEQYF.

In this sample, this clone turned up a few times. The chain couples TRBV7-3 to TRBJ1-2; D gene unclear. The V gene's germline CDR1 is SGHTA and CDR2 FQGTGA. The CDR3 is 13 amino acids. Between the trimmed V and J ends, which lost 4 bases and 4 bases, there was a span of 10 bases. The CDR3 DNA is TGTGCCAGCAGCTCGACACCAACCTATGGCTACACCTTC. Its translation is CASSSTPTYGYTF.

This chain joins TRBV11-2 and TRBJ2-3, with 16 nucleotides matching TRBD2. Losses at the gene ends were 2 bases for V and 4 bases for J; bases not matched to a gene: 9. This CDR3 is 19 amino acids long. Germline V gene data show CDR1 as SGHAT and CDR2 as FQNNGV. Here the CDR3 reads CASSLPDLGLAGGADTQYF. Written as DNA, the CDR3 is TGTGCCAGCAGCTTACCTGACCTGGGACTAGCGGGGGGGGCAGATACGCAGTATTTT.

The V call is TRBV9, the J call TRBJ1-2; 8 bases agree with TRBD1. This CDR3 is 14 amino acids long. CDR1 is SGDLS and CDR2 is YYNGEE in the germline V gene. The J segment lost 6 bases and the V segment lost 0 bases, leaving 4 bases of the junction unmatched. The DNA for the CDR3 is TGTGCCAGCAGCGTAGATGGGACAGGAGATGGCTACACCTTC. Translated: CASSVDGTGDGYTF.

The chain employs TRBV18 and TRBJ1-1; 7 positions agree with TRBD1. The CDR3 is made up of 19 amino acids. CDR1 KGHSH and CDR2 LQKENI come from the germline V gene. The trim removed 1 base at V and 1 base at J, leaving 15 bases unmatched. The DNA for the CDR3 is TGTGCCAGCTCACCACGGTCCCAACCAGGGGGGATCGGGAACACTGAAGCTTTCTTT. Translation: CASSPRSQPGGIGNTEAFF.

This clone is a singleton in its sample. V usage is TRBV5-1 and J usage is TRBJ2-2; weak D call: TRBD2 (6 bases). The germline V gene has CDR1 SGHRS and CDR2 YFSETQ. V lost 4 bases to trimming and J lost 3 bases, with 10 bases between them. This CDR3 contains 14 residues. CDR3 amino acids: CASSPSGDTGELFF. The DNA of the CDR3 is TGCGCCAGCAGCCCGTCGGGAGACACCGGGGAGCTGTTTTTT.